One sample yielded the 15 T cell receptor beta chains listed below, sequenced in a study of tumor-infiltrating lymphocytes in primary liver carcinoma (dated by TCRdb to about 2017). The instrument given in TCRdb is Illumina HiSeq 2500. Starting from about 500 ng total RNA, TCRbeta-specific cDNA was produced by reverse transcription with a constant-region primer and ProtoScript II reverse transcriptase. Construction of the TCRbeta libraries relied on three nested rounds of multiplex PCR, following a slightly modified ARM-PCR procedure. The first two PCR rounds used multiplex TRBV1-TRBV30 forward primers with a Cbeta reverse primer, each for about 10 cycles. TCRdb trimmed public reads at Q25 via fastp, called clones via MiXCR and kept in-frame beta chains. Each CDR3 protein gets just one entry, which takes the most common genes and DNA from the rows behind it. Counted in this sample were 310,000 or so distinct CDR3 sequences; less than 65% of them appeared once. The top ten hold under 8.5% of the sample.

RNA from unsorted whole blood was extracted with TRIzol reagent, and germline DNA was obtained with the DNeasy Blood & Tissue kit. Sequenced: peripheral blood. These receptor sequences come from a man aged 35-49 years with primary liver carcinoma and hepatitis B virus infection.

On this clonotype itself: Given the absence of the conserved phenylalanine or tryptophan at the CDR3 end, a read error is likely. This chain uses TRBV7-3 with TRBJ2-3, with D possibly matching TRBD1 (6 bases). CDR1 is SGHTA, CDR2 FQGTGA, per germline. The length of the CDR3 is 16 residues. Trimming pared 2 bases from V and 5 bases from J, leaving 17 bases between. CDR3 in DNA: TGTGCCAGCAGCTTATTGGGGGCGGAAGCTGGAGATACGCAGTATTAT. Encoded protein: CASSLLGAEAGDTQYY.

Worth noting for this clonotype: It may be a read error: a sequence one base away is much more abundant. The rearrangement uses TRBV6-1 and TRBJ1-6, with 8 bases that match TRBD1. CDR3 length equals 14 residues. Germline CDR1 reads MNHNS; CDR2 reads SASEGT. V lost 10 bases, J lost 9 bases, and 11 bases stayed unmatched. For the CDR3, the DNA is TGTGCCACTGTAACCGGGACAGGTACTTCACCCCTCCACTTT. Its translation is CATVTGTGTSPLHF.

This clonotype was detected many times. The chain is built from TRBV12-3 or TRBV12-4 and TRBJ2-3; 13 nucleotides line up with TRBD2. CDR3 length equals 20 residues. V was pared by 5 bases and J by 2 bases, with 16 bases of the junction left unmatched. CDR3 region: CASSRSERLAGGGATDTQYF. The DNA of the CDR3 is TGTGCCAGCAGTCGGTCGGAGAGACTAGCGGGAGGAGGAGCCACAGATACGCAGTATTTT.

The chain employs TRBV10-3 and TRBJ2-2; 10 bases map to TRBD2. V shed 6 bases, J shed 1 base, and the junction held 5 bases outside the gene matches. The CDR3 covers 16 residues. Germline V CDR1 and CDR2: ENHRY, SYGVKD. In nucleotides, the CDR3 is TGTGCCATCAGGGGGACTAGCGAGAAGAACACCGGGGAGCTGTTTTTT. It codes for CAIRGTSEKNTGELFF.

This clonotype was counted many times. The V and J genes are TRBV11-2 and TRBJ2-1, with TRBD1 matching over 7 bases. This CDR3 contains 13 residues. The J segment lost 9 bases and the V segment lost 1 base, leaving 3 bases of the junction unmatched. Looked up from germline, CDR1 is SGHAT and CDR2 is FQNNGV. CDR3 nucleotides: TGTGCCAGCAGCTTAGGAGACAGGGTTGAGCAGTTCTTC. Translation gives CASSLGDRVEQFF. Supplemented by reference TRBV11-2 and TRBJ2-1, the full variable domain reads EAGVAQSPRYKIIEKRQSVAFWCNPISGHATLYWYQQILGQGPKLLIQFQNNGVVDDSQLPKDRFSAERLKGVDSTLKIQPAKLEDSAVYLCASSLGDRVEQFFGPGTRLTVL.

A few counts support this clonotype. V and J are TRBV30 and TRBJ2-7, with 8 nucleotides matching TRBD2. Germline CDR1 and CDR2: GTSNPN and SVGIG (reference sequence). V shed 3 bases, J shed 4 bases, and the junction held 8 bases outside the gene matches. The CDR3 consists of 14 residues. CDR3 protein: CAWRWSGSAYEQYF. CDR3 nucleotides: TGTGCCTGGAGGTGGAGCGGGAGCGCGTACGAGCAGTACTTC.

The chain couples TRBV11-2 to TRBJ2-7, with D perhaps TRBD2 (6 bases). V gave up 8 bases and J gave up 10 bases, with 18 bases separating them. The germline V gene encodes CDR1 SGHAT and CDR2 FQNNGV. CDR3 size: 12 residues. The CDR3 region has the DNA TGTGCCAGCCGGGACGGGGGTCACGGTCAGTACTTC. Amino acids: CASRDGGHGQYF.

A few counts support this clonotype. This sequence joins TRBV28 and TRBJ2-5, with no clear D. V was shortened by 6 bases and J by 10 bases, with 12 bases between the two germline ends. The CDR3 runs to 11 residues. Germline CDR1 is MDHEN and CDR2 is SYDVKM. Here the CDR3 reads CASSLLGSQYF. As DNA, the CDR3 is TGTGCCAGCAGCTTACTCGGCAGCCAGTACTTC.

This clonotype was counted between two and nine times. V and J are TRBV6-2 or TRBV6-3 and TRBJ1-5, with TRBD1 as a possible D gene (6 bases). Germline CDR1 reads MNHEY; CDR2 reads SVGEGT. The CDR3 has 14 amino acids. The V and J ends lost 11 bases and 1 base respectively, with 15 bases between them. The CDR3 sequence is CARVDRLSNQPQHF. As DNA, the CDR3 is TGTGCCCGCGTCGACAGGTTAAGCAATCAGCCCCAGCATTTT.

The chain is built from TRBV6-6 and TRBJ1-4, with 7 bases lining up with TRBD1. Looked up from germline, CDR1 is MNHNY and CDR2 is SVGAGI (reference sequence). The junction had 5 bases not matched to a gene; V was cut back by 2 bases and J by 8 bases. The CDR3 is 14 residues long. The CDR3 is CASSYEGAREKLFF. For the CDR3, the DNA is TGTGCCAGCAGTTACGAGGGGGCAAGGGAAAAACTGTTTTTT.

As regards this clonotype: The conserved closing phenylalanine or tryptophan is absent in this CDR3, likely reflecting a read error. The V and J genes are TRBV12-3 or TRBV12-4 and TRBJ2-5; D gene ambiguous. The CDR3 is 15 amino acids. Trimming took off 1 base at V and 1 base at J, with 10 bases between the two ends. This CDR3 is CASSLEGAGQETQYI. The CDR3 DNA is TGTGCCAGCAGTTTAGAAGGTGCAGGCCAAGAGACCCAGTACATC.

This clonotype has just a few counts. The chain employs TRBV28 and TRBJ2-6, with TRBD2 identical over 8 bases. The V gene's germline CDR1 is MDHEN and CDR2 SYDVKM. The CDR3 spans 19 residues. V lost 3 bases and J lost 2; bases outside the gene matches: 12. CDR3 amino acids: CASSFAYRSGRTGANVLTF. CDR3 DNA: TGTGCCAGCAGTTTCGCATACAGGAGCGGGAGAACTGGGGCCAACGTCCTGACTTTC.

The J gene is TRBJ2-1, the V gene TRBV6-5; 10 positions match TRBD2. Germline V CDR1 and CDR2: MNHEY, SVGAGI. After removal of 4 bases from V and 16 bases from J, the junction contained 13 bases not matched to a gene. The CDR3 is 14 amino acids. CDR3 region: CASSWTSGSNDQFF. DNA of the CDR3: TGTGCCAGCAGTTGGACTAGCGGATCCAATGATCAATTCTTC.

This clonotype was counted ten times or more. The gene calls are TRBV29-1 and TRBJ1-1; D is unresolved. Germline V gene lookup returns CDR1 SQVTM and CDR2 ANQGSEA. This CDR3 comprises 14 residues. V lost 5 bases and J lost 1, with 14 bases in between. The CDR3 loop is CSVRLFDGNTEAFF. In DNA, the CDR3 is TGCAGCGTTCGATTGTTTGACGGGAACACTGAAGCTTTCTTT. Together with reference TRBV29-1 and TRBJ1-1, the CDR3 gives the full variable domain: SAVISQKPSRDICQRGTSLTIQCQVDSQVTMMFWYRQQPGQSLTLIATANQGSEATYESGFVIDKFPISRPNLTFSTLTVSNMSPEDSSIYLCSVRLFDGNTEAFFGQGTRLTVV.

For this clonotype: A read error may be the cause here, since a much bigger clone is one base away. This chain uses TRBV4-1 with TRBJ2-3; no firm D call. The length of the CDR3 is 14 residues. The ends were cut back, 1 base at V and 7 bases at J, with 12 bases in the middle. Germline assignment: CDR1 MGHRA and CDR2 YSYEKL. The CDR3 loop is CASSQVYGANTQYF. As DNA, the CDR3 is TGCGCCAGCAGCCAAGTGTACGGAGCAAATACGCAGTATTTT.